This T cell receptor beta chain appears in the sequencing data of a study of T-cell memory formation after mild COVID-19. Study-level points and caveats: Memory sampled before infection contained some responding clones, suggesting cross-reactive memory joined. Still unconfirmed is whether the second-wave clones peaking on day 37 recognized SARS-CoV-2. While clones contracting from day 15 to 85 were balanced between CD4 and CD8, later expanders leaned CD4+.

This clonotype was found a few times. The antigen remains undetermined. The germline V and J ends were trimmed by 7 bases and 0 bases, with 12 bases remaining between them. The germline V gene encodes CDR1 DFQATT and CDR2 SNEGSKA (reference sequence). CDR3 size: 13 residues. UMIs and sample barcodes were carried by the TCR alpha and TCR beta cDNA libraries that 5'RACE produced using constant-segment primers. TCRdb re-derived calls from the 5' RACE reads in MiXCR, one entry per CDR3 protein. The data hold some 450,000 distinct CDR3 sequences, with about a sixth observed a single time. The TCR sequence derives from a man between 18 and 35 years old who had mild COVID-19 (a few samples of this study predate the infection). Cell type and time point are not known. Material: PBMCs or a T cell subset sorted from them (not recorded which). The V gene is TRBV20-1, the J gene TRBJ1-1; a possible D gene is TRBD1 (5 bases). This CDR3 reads CSGLQGMNTEAFF. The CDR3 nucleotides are TGCAGTGGACTGCAGGGAATGAACACTGAAGCTTTCTTT.